This entry lists 20 T cell receptor beta chains sequenced from one sample in a study of blood T cell repertoires in COVID-19. Sequencing used immunoSEQ multiplex PCR; TCRdb keeps in-frame clones, though not all of them. The profile shows about 170,000 clones, roughly 85% of them singletons. The specimen sequenced was peripheral blood. Receptor source: a woman aged 80 or over with acute or convalescent COVID-19.

V is TRBV9 and J is TRBJ1-4; D is ambiguous. Per germline, CDR1 SGDLS and CDR2 YYNGEE. The CDR3 spans 16 residues. The V end was cut by 0 bases, the J end by 0 bases, with 9 bases between. As DNA, the CDR3 is TGTGCCAGCAGCGTAGACAGTTTAGCAACTAATGAAAAACTGTTTTTT. Amino acids: CASSVDSLATNEKLFF.

This clone was detected only a few times. The chain has TRBV7-2 and TRBJ1-1; D call uncertain. Trimming removed 5 bases at V and 1 base at J, with 11 bases between. The CDR3 runs 14 residues. The germline V gene encodes CDR1 SGHTA and CDR2 FQGNSA. The CDR3 is CASSQEPGNTEAFF. CDR3 nucleotide sequence: TGTGCCAGCAGCCAAGAGCCGGGGAACACTGAAGCTTTCTTT. Drawing the rest from reference TRBV7-2 and TRBJ1-1, the complete variable domain is GAGVSQSPSNKVTEKGKDVELRCDPISGHTALYWYRQSLGQGLEFLIYFQGNSAPDKSGLPSDRFSAERTGGSVSTLTIQRTQQEDSAVYLCASSQEPGNTEAFFGQGTRLTVV.

The J gene is TRBJ2-5, the V gene TRBV11-2; D is perhaps TRBD2 (5 bases). The CDR3 covers 14 residues. The V gene lost 1 base and the J gene lost 0 bases, with 6 bases spanning the gap. Per germline, CDR1 SGHAT and CDR2 FQNNGV. The CDR3 nucleotides are TGTGCCAGCAGCTTAGGAGCGGACCAAGAGACCCAGTACTTC. It yields the protein CASSLGADQETQYF.

V is TRBV19 and J is TRBJ1-4; weak D call: TRBD1 (6 bases). CDR3 size: 14 residues. Looked up from germline, CDR1 is LNHDA and CDR2 is SQIVND (reference sequence). Trimming removed 9 bases from V and 3 bases from J, with 14 bases in between. The CDR3 spells CASRPGQPNEKLFF. The CDR3 nucleotides read TGTGCCAGCCGCCCCGGACAGCCTAATGAAAAACTGTTTTTT.

The V gene is TRBV30, the J gene TRBJ1-2, with a weak D call TRBD1 (5 bases). V was pared by 0 bases and J by 8 bases, with 16 bases between. This CDR3 spans 14 amino acids. In germline, CDR1 is GTSNPN, CDR2 SVGIG (reference sequence). CDR3 region: CAWSVVPAGNGYTF. CDR3 nucleotides: TGTGCCTGGAGTGTAGTCCCTGCAGGGAACGGCTACACCTTC.

The count of this clone is one. This chain links TRBV3-1 (or the pseudogene TRBV3-2) with TRBJ2-3, with D unresolved. V was clipped by 1 base and J by 2 bases, with 10 bases between them. The CDR3 loop spans 15 amino acids. The germline V gene encodes CDR1 LGHDT and CDR2 YNNKEL (reference sequence). The CDR3 here is CASSQAILNTDTQYF. The CDR3 nucleotides read TGTGCCAGCAGCCAAGCTATACTTAACACAGATACGCAGTATTTT.

The V call is TRBV5-1, the J call TRBJ1-1, with a possible D match to TRBD1 (5 bases). The CDR3 length is 14 residues. V dropped 0 bases and J dropped 4 bases, with 10 bases sitting between them. The germline V gene encodes CDR1 SGHRS and CDR2 YFSETQ. The CDR3 reads CASSLAGQGTEAFF. DNA of the CDR3: TGCGCCAGCAGCTTGGCCGGGCAGGGCACTGAAGCTTTCTTT.

J is TRBJ1-5 and V is TRBV28; TRBD1 matches 7 bases. From germline, CDR1 is MDHEN and CDR2 SYDVKM. Losses at the gene ends were 5 bases for V and 1 base for J; bases not matched to a gene: 8. The CDR3 has 16 amino acids. The CDR3 DNA reads TGTGCCAGCAGTCCCCATACGGGACAGAGCAATCAGCCCCAGCATTTT. This encodes CASSPHTGQSNQPQHF.

This clone has only one observation. V usage is TRBV5-4 and J usage is TRBJ2-3, with 9 positions matching TRBD2. Germline V CDR1 and CDR2: SGHNT, YYREEE (reference sequence). The V segment lost 6 bases and the J segment 6 bases; nucleotides outside the gene matches: 26. The CDR3 totals 20 residues. The CDR3 sequence is CASTVRWGGGAGGREDTQYF. Here the CDR3 DNA reads TGTGCCAGCACCGTAAGGTGGGGCGGGGGGGCCGGTGGGCGTGAGGATACGCAGTATTTT.

The chain recombines TRBV9 with TRBJ1-1, with D uncertain. V lost 3 bases, J lost 0 bases, and 15 bases lay in between. Germline V gives CDR1 SGDLS, CDR2 YYNGEE. The CDR3 runs 16 residues. This chain's CDR3 is CASSAEGTAVNTEAFF. In DNA form, the CDR3 reads TGTGCCAGCAGCGCCGAGGGAACAGCCGTGAACACTGAAGCTTTCTTT.

The rearrangement joins TRBV24-1 to TRBJ2-2; 7 bases match TRBD1. Germline assignment: CDR1 KGHDR and CDR2 SFDVKD. V was clipped by 9 bases and J by 0 bases; unmatched bases: 3. This CDR3 has 14 residues. The CDR3 loop reads CATQGDPNTGELFF. The DNA for the CDR3 is TGTGCCACCCAGGGGGACCCGAACACCGGGGAGCTGTTTTTT.

The chain uses TRBV27 and TRBJ2-7; TRBD2 matches 14 bases. Germline V gene data show CDR1 as MNHEY and CDR2 as SMNVEV (reference sequence). There are 18 residues in the CDR3. J lost 1 base, V lost 6 bases, and 11 bases had no gene match. CDR3 in DNA: TGTGCCAGCAGCCCGGGACTAGCGGGAGTTGGTGTTTCCTACGAGCAGTACTTC. Translated, it gives CASSPGLAGVGVSYEQYF.

To note about this clone: One end of the junction varies from germline; a read error may be responsible. The chain joins TRBV3-1 (or the pseudogene TRBV3-2) to TRBJ2-5; D remains ambiguous. The CDR3 totals 10 residues. From germline, CDR1 is LGHDT and CDR2 YNNKEL (reference sequence). In DNA form, the CDR3 reads TGTGCCAGCCGCCAAGAGACCCAGTACTTC. Translated, it gives CASRQETQYF.

This sequence joins TRBV4-1 and TRBJ2-5; D might be TRBD2 (6 bases). The germline V gene encodes CDR1 MGHRA and CDR2 YSYEKL. Trimming left V 1 base short and J 5 bases short, with 17 bases between. This CDR3 is 16 amino acids long. The CDR3 DNA sequence: TGCGCCAGCAGCCAAGGTCAAGGGACTCTCGGGGAGACCCAGTACTTC. It specifies CASSQGQGTLGETQYF.

V is TRBV29-1 and J is TRBJ1-3; 8 nucleotides agree with TRBD1. The J segment lost 7 bases and the V segment lost 6 bases, leaving 5 bases of the junction unmatched. Looked up from germline, CDR1 is SQVTM and CDR2 is ANQGSEA. The CDR3 spans 12 residues. The chain's CDR3 is CSVRTGSNTIYF. The CDR3 DNA reads as TGCAGCGTCCGGACAGGGTCGAACACCATATATTTT.

V and J are TRBV7-8 and TRBJ1-2, with 7 bases lining up with TRBD1. V gave up 5 bases and J gave up 4 bases; unmatched junction bases: 10. The CDR3 has 15 amino acids. CDR1 is SGHVS and CDR2 is FQNEAQ in the germline V gene. The CDR3 DNA sequence: TGTGCCAGCAGCCGCAATGGACAGGCGGGCTATGGCTACACCTTC. Its protein is CASSRNGQAGYGYTF.

The rearrangement links TRBV28 to TRBJ1-5; 9 bases map to TRBD1. Per germline, CDR1 MDHEN and CDR2 SYDVKM. The ends lost 6 bases at V and 4 bases at J; junction bases unmatched: 7. The CDR3 contains 15 residues. The CDR3 region is CASREGTGWNQPQHF. The CDR3 DNA reads TGTGCCAGCAGAGAAGGGACAGGGTGGAATCAGCCCCAGCATTTT. The full variable domain, with the rest looked up from reference TRBV28 and TRBJ1-5, is DVKVTQSSRYLVKRTGEKVFLECVQDMDHENMFWYRQDPGLGLRLIYFSYDVKMKEKGDIPEGYSVSREKKERFSLILESASTNQTSMYLCASREGTGWNQPQHFGDGTRLSIL.

This clone came up a few times. The gene calls are TRBV20-1 and TRBJ2-6; unclear D gene. V dropped 5 bases and J dropped 4 bases, with 3 bases sitting between them. CDR3 length: 11 amino acids. The V gene's germline CDR1 is DFQATT and CDR2 SNEGSKA (reference sequence). The CDR3 DNA sequence: TGCAGTGCTGTAGGGGCCAACGTCCTGACTTTC. Protein: CSAVGANVLTF.

The rearrangement links TRBV5-4 to TRBJ2-2; TRBD1 aligns across 9 bases. This CDR3 comprises 15 residues. Germline V CDR1 and CDR2: SGHNT, YYREEE (reference sequence). Germline trimming cut 4 bases from V and 8 bases from J; bases unmatched to any gene: 9. CDR3 sequence reads: CASSPVTGGRGELFF. In DNA form, the CDR3 reads TGTGCCAGCAGCCCTGTGACAGGGGGTCGAGGGGAGCTGTTTTTT.

J is TRBJ1-1 and V is TRBV28; tentative D call: TRBD1 (5 bases). This CDR3 has 15 amino acids. Between the trimmed V and J ends, which lost 5 bases and 1 base, there was a span of 14 bases. Per the germline V gene, CDR1 is MDHEN and CDR2 is SYDVKM. The CDR3 DNA follows: TGTGCCAGCAGTGAAGCCAGGGCAGGGAACACTGAAGCTTTCTTT. Protein: CASSEARAGNTEAFF. The full variable domain, in which reference TRBV28 and TRBJ1-1 provide the parts outside the CDR3, is DVKVTQSSRYLVKRTGEKVFLECVQDMDHENMFWYRQDPGLGLRLIYFSYDVKMKEKGDIPEGYSVSREKKERFSLILESASTNQTSMYLCASSEARAGNTEAFFGQGTRLTVV.